These 21 T cell receptor beta chains originate from one sample sequenced in a study of T cell clonality in common variable immunodeficiency. The table came from immunoSEQ multiplex PCR; TCRdb's copy has only in-frame clones and leaves some out. The sample was found to contain about 35,000 clones, and every one recurs. Sequenced sample: peripheral blood mononuclear cells. These receptors all stem from a person aged 18 to 70 in good health.

In its sample, this clone was seen many times. Read coverage stops 3 residues before the CDR3 terminus; the germline J gene supplies the remainder. This chain uses TRBV20-1 with TRBJ1-2; no clear D gene. Trimming took off 1 base at V and 5 bases at J, with 14 bases between the two ends. In germline, CDR1 is DFQATT, CDR2 SNEGSKA (reference sequence). This CDR3 region has 14 residues. The DNA read from the CDR3 is TGCAGTGCTAGAGCTCCCCAGGATGGTTATGGC. As protein: CSARAPQDGYG. The full CDR3 sequence reads CSARAPQDGYGYTF.

CDR3 protein: CASSPGGQGAGNSPLHF. The part of the CDR3 DNA that was read is TGTGCCAGCTCACCCGGGGGACAGGGGGCCGGAAATTCACCC. The J gene is TRBJ1-6, the V gene TRBV18, with TRBD1 identical over 12 bases. The read comes to an end 3 residues before the CDR3 does, leaving the germline J gene to fill in the end. Germline values: CDR1 KGHSH, CDR2 LQKENI. The CDR3 loop spans 17 amino acids. The V segment lost 3 bases and the J segment 7 bases; nucleotides outside the gene matches: 7.

This clone was counted at least ten times. The read falls 3 residues short of the CDR3 end, and the missing part is taken from the germline J gene. The V gene is TRBV4-2, the J gene TRBJ1-5, with TRBD1 matching 7 bases. CDR1 LGHNA and CDR2 YNFKEQ come from the germline V gene. The CDR3 spans 16 residues. Germline trimming cut 0 bases from V and 4 bases from J; bases unmatched to any gene: 6. The DNA read from the CDR3 is TGTGCCAGCAGCCAAGAGGCGACAGGGTTGAATCAGCCC. Translated: CASSQEATGLNQP. The whole CDR3 is CASSQEATGLNQPQHF.

This clone has at least ten counts. With the read ending 3 residues before the CDR3 end, the germline J gene is used to fill in that end. V is TRBV5-6 and J is TRBJ2-3; TRBD2 agrees at 10 bases. The CDR3 contains 14 residues. V trimming: 4 bases; J trimming: 2 bases; junction bases outside the gene matches: 1. Per germline, CDR1 SGHDT and CDR2 YYEEEE. The part of the CDR3 DNA that was read is TGTGCCAGCAGCGGACTAGCGGACACAGATACG. Translating it yields CASSGLADTDT. The full CDR3 sequence reads CASSGLADTDTQYF.

In its sample, this clone was seen many times. Read coverage stops 3 residues before the CDR3 terminus; the germline J gene supplies the remainder. This sequence joins TRBV4-2 and TRBJ2-7; D possibly corresponds to TRBD2 (5 bases). Trimming shortened V by 5 bases and J by 4 bases, and 18 bases separated the two germline ends. The length of the CDR3 is 15 residues. In germline, CDR1 is LGHNA, CDR2 YNFKEQ. The CDR3 is CASSIDFASLYEQYF. CDR3 DNA (partial): TGTGCCAGCAGCATCGACTTTGCTAGCCTATACGAG.

This clone was counted many times. Coverage ceases 3 residues before the CDR3 finishes, and the germline J gene fills in the end. This chain links TRBV7-2 with TRBJ1-2; D is ambiguous. The CDR3 loop spans 14 amino acids. The germline V gene encodes CDR1 SGHTA and CDR2 FQGNSA. The CDR3 bases that were read are TGTGCCAGCAGCTTAGAGGGTAGAGGTAGAGGC. Protein sequence: CASSLEGRGRG. The complete CDR3 sequence is CASSLEGRGRGYTF.

This clone was detected ten times or more. The CDR3 goes on 3 residues after the read ends, and that part is filled in from the germline J gene. The chain couples TRBV6-1 to TRBJ1-6; 10 bases match TRBD1. Germline V gene sequence: CDR1 MNHNS, CDR2 SASEGT. The ends lost 0 bases at V and 11 bases at J; junction bases unmatched: 4. CDR3 size: 15 residues. CDR3 DNA, as far as it was read: TGTGCCAGCAGTGAAGCGGGACAGGGGAGGGCACCC. Amino acids: CASSEAGQGRAP. The whole CDR3 sequence is CASSEAGQGRAPLHF.

This clone was seen many times. The read falls 3 residues short of the CDR3 end, and the missing part is taken from the germline J gene. The gene calls are TRBV30 and TRBJ2-3, with D perhaps matching TRBD1 (6 bases). From germline, CDR1 is GTSNPN and CDR2 SVGIG (reference sequence). There are 13 residues in the CDR3. CDR3 residues: CAWGRTVDQPQYF. CDR3 bases read: TGTGCCTGGGGCAGGACAGTTGATCAGCCG.

The sample holds many counts of this clone. The read halts 3 residues ahead of the CDR3 end, with the missing end drawn from the germline J gene. V usage is TRBV7-8 and J usage is TRBJ2-4; 8 nucleotides match TRBD2. This CDR3 has 15 amino acids. V was clipped by 6 bases and J by 8 bases; unmatched bases: 12. The V gene's germline CDR1 is SGHVS and CDR2 FQNEAQ. The CDR3 sequence: CASRLLGSGSDIQYF. CDR3 DNA, as far as it was read: TGTGCCAGCAGACTCCTTGGGAGCGGGAGCGACATT.

This clone was detected many times. Read sequence stops 3 residues before the CDR3 end, and the germline J gene provides the missing end. The chain couples TRBV19 to TRBJ1-1; D is possibly TRBD1 (6 bases). Germline V lookup: CDR1 LNHDA, CDR2 SQIVND (reference sequence). The CDR3 is 13 residues long. This CDR3 reads CASSIQTGGEAFF. The CDR3 DNA, read in part, is TGTGCCAGTAGTATTCAGACAGGCGGAGAA. Together with reference TRBV19 and TRBJ1-1, the CDR3 gives the full variable domain: DGGITQSPKYLFRKEGQNVTLSCEQNLNHDAMYWYRQDPGQGLRLIYYSQIVNDFQKGDIAEGYSVSREKKESFPLTVTSAQKNPTAFYLCASSIQTGGEAFFGQGTRLTVV.

This clone is medium-sized (0.01 to 0.1%) in the sample. With the read ending 3 residues before the CDR3 end, the germline J gene is used to fill in that end. The gene calls are TRBV5-6 and TRBJ1-4; perhaps TRBD1 as D (5 bases). From germline, CDR1 is SGHDT and CDR2 YYEEEE. The V end lost 4 bases, the J end lost 7 bases, and 14 bases lay between the germline ends. This CDR3 has 14 residues. The CDR3 loop reads CASSRTGEGEKLFF. The sequenced part of the CDR3 DNA is TGTGCCAGCAGCCGTACAGGAGAAGGTGAAAAA. The whole variable domain, remainder taken from reference TRBV5-6 and TRBJ1-4, is DAGVTQSPTHLIKTRGQQVTLRCSPKSGHDTVSWYQQALGQGPQFIFQYYEEEERQRGNFPDRFSGHQFPNYSSELNVNALLLGDSALYLCASSRTGEGEKLFFGSGTQLSVL.

Many counts were recorded for this clone. Read data end 3 residues before the CDR3 end; the end is taken from the germline J gene. V and J are TRBV20-1 and TRBJ1-2, with TRBD1 as a possible D gene (6 bases). Germline CDR1 DFQATT, CDR2 SNEGSKA (reference sequence). This CDR3 contains 13 residues. Partial CDR3 DNA: TGCAGTGCTAGAGAGCAGGGGTTGGAGGGC. It encodes CSAREQGLEG. The entire CDR3 sequence reads CSAREQGLEGYTF.

With regard to this clone: The read finishes 3 residues shy of the CDR3 end, and the germline J gene is used to complete it. The rearrangement joins TRBV2 to TRBJ1-2; tentatively, D is TRBD1 (5 bases). The CDR3 spans 17 residues. Deletions cut 1 base from V and 4 bases from J, with 19 bases between. Germline lookup yields CDR1 SNHLY and CDR2 FYNNEI. The CDR3 bases that were read are TGTGCCAGCAGTGAAGGGGTTGGGGCGCAGGACCTCTATGGC. Its translation: CASSEGVGAQDLYG. The full CDR3 sequence reads CASSEGVGAQDLYGYTF.

This clone was observed many times. The read ends 3 residues shy of where the CDR3 ends; the end is completed using the germline J gene. This rearrangement joins TRBV2 to TRBJ2-7; possible D gene TRBD1, 5 bases. Deletions cut 4 bases from V and 5 bases from J, with 21 bases between. In germline, CDR1 is SNHLY, CDR2 FYNNEI. The CDR3 is 16 residues long. CDR3 bases read: TGTGCCAGCAGTGTCTCCTCAGGGAAACCTCCTAACGAG. It codes for CASSVSSGKPPNE. The full CDR3 protein reads CASSVSSGKPPNEQYF.

In its sample, this clone was seen many times. Sequencing ends 3 residues short of the CDR3 end; the germline J gene provides the rest. This chain joins TRBV5-1 and TRBJ2-2; TRBD1 matches at 8 bases. CDR3 size: 14 residues. CDR1 is SGHRS, CDR2 YFSETQ, per germline. Partial CDR3 DNA: TGCGCCAGCAGCTTGGGGACAGGGACCGAAAAG. Protein: CASSLGTGTEK. The CDR3 as a whole reads CASSLGTGTEKLFF.

This clone has ten or more counts. The CDR3 end is not reached by the read, which stops 3 residues before it; the germline J gene fills it in. The chain joins TRBV19 to TRBJ2-5; perhaps TRBD1 as D (6 bases). CDR1 and CDR2 from the germline V gene are LNHDA and SQIVND (reference sequence). Trimming shortened V by 9 bases and J by 2 bases, and 13 bases separated the two germline ends. The CDR3 runs to 13 residues. Incomplete CDR3 DNA: TGTGCCAGCGCTGGGGGCCAACAAGAGACC. Translation gives CASAGGQQET. The full CDR3 protein is CASAGGQQETQYF.

About this clone: Read sequence stops 3 residues before the CDR3 end, and the germline J gene provides the missing end. The chain links TRBV20-1 to TRBJ2-1; 12 nucleotides agree with TRBD2. The CDR3 length is 13 residues. V lost 6 bases to trimming and J lost 9 bases; unmatched junction nucleotides: 6. In germline, CDR1 is DFQATT, CDR2 SNEGSKA (reference sequence). The CDR3 loop reads CSAPGTSGSEQFF. The covered CDR3 bases are TGCAGTGCCCCCGGGACTAGCGGGTCTGAG.

This clone was counted ten times or more. The CDR3 goes on 3 residues after the read ends, and that part is filled in from the germline J gene. The rearrangement joins TRBV28 to TRBJ2-3; possibly TRBD1 for D (5 bases). Germline CDR1 MDHEN, CDR2 SYDVKM. The CDR3 contains 14 residues. The V end was cut by 3 bases, the J end by 2 bases, with 9 bases between. CDR3 sequence: CASSFNRLTDTQYF. The part of the CDR3 DNA that was read is TGTGCCAGCAGTTTTAACAGGCTCACAGATACG. Supplemented by reference TRBV28 and TRBJ2-3, the full variable domain reads DVKVTQSSRYLVKRTGEKVFLECVQDMDHENMFWYRQDPGLGLRLIYFSYDVKMKEKGDIPEGYSVSREKKERFSLILESASTNQTSMYLCASSFNRLTDTQYFGPGTRLTVL.

Many counts were recorded for this clone. The read finishes 3 residues shy of the CDR3 end, and the germline J gene is used to complete it. The chain has TRBV29-1 and TRBJ1-1, with D uncertain. In germline, CDR1 is SQVTM, CDR2 ANQGSEA. The CDR3 covers 13 residues. The V and J ends lost 6 bases and 0 bases respectively, with 11 bases between them. The DNA read from the CDR3 is TGCAGCGTATCACAGAGCCTGAACACTGAA. Translated, it gives CSVSQSLNTE. The whole CDR3 sequence reads CSVSQSLNTEAFF. Together with reference TRBV29-1 and TRBJ1-1, the CDR3 gives the full variable domain: SAVISQKPSRDICQRGTSLTIQCQVDSQVTMMFWYRQQPGQSLTLIATANQGSEATYESGFVIDKFPISRPNLTFSTLTVSNMSPEDSSIYLCSVSQSLNTEAFFGQGTRLTVV.

This clone was recorded at least ten times. Read data end 3 residues before the CDR3 end; the end is taken from the germline J gene. This rearrangement joins TRBV7-9 to TRBJ2-1; 8 nucleotides align to TRBD1. The V gene end was trimmed by 1 base and the J gene end by 8 bases; junction bases not matched to a gene: 1. This CDR3 is built from 13 residues. Germline CDR1 SEHNR, CDR2 FQNEAQ (reference sequence). The sequenced CDR3 bases are TGTGCCAGCAGCTTAGGGACAGGGCATGAG. It yields the protein CASSLGTGHE. From start to end, the CDR3 is CASSLGTGHEQFF.

This clone was observed many times. The CDR3 end falls 3 residues outside the read, so it is completed with the germline J gene. The J gene is TRBJ2-5, the V gene TRBV19; TRBD1 agrees at 9 bases. J lost 6 bases, V lost 5 bases, and 10 bases had no gene match. Germline V gene lookup returns CDR1 LNHDA and CDR2 SQIVND (reference sequence). CDR3 size: 15 residues. CDR3 loop: CASSLPGQGKQTQYF. The sequenced part of the CDR3 DNA is TGTGCCAGTAGTTTGCCGGGACAGGGTAAACAGACC.